This T cell receptor beta chain is from a study of cytomegalovirus exposure and HLA in healthy donors. The PCR used 60 Vbeta and 13 Jbeta primers. Libraries were prepared by immunoSEQ multiplex PCR; TCRdb keeps only in-frame clonotypes and omits some of them. The sample comprises 150,000 to 200,000 clones, 81% of which are singletons, and roughly 4.9% rests with the top ten. The CDR3 is made up of 13 amino acids. The germline V gene encodes CDR1 SGHAT and CDR2 FQNNGV. V gave up 3 bases and J gave up 10 bases, with 15 bases separating them. The origin of this receptor is a young woman in good health and CMV-seropositive. The chain links TRBV11-2 to TRBJ1-1, with D possibly matching TRBD1 (6 bases). Sequenced input: PBMCs. The DNA of the CDR3 is TGTGCCAGCAGCTTCAATACAGGGAAGGGAGCTTTCTTT. This codes for CASSFNTGKGAFF.